This is a list of T cell receptor beta chains from one sample in a study of T cell responses to AZD1222 COVID-19 vaccine. Assay used: immunoSEQ multiplex PCR; TCRdb lists only in-frame clones, some missing. Of approximately 300,000 clones in the sample, approximately 94% were seen once. The material was peripheral blood, obtained 28 days after the second AZD1222 dose. The receptors originated from an adult who received the AZD1222 COVID-19 vaccine. CDR3s include the opening cysteine and the closing phenylalanine or tryptophan. Each record gives: V gene, J gene, D gene, clone size, CDR3 protein, CDR3 DNA. A D gene is named only where the DNA matches it firmly. Only part of the rows carry a size: once, few, many, or a class if the clone is expanded.

TRBV29-1	TRBJ2-1	-	-	CSVGGPRFF	TGCAGCGTTGGCGGCCCCCGGTTCTTC
TRBV5-1	TRBJ1-3	-	once	CASSLEGLFAGNTIYF	TGCGCCAGCAGCTTGGAGGGTCTCTTTGCTGGAAACACCATATATTTT
TRBV19	TRBJ1-1	-	-	CASTHGGLRFMNTEAFF	TGTGCCAGTACCCACGGGGGACTACGATTTATGAACACTGAAGCTTTCTTT
TRBV6-5	TRBJ2-7	-	-	CASSPRASYEQYF	TGTGCCAGCAGTCCCCGGGCCTCCTACGAGCAGTACTTC
TRBV20-1	TRBJ2-1	-	-	CSAIQNEQFF	TGCAGTGCTATCCAGAATGAGCAGTTCTTC
TRBV2	TRBJ1-2	-	-	CASRRHGYTF	TGTGCCAGCAGGCGGCATGGCTACACCTTC
TRBV6-1	TRBJ1-3	TRBD1	-	CASSDPAGTGRSTIYF	TGTGCCAGCAGTGATCCGGCCGGGACAGGGAGAAGCACCATATATTTT
TRBV12-3/TRBV12-4	TRBJ2-7	-	-	CASNNHRDREQYF	TGTGCCAGCAATAACCACAGGGATCGCGAGCAGTACTTC
TRBV28	TRBJ2-7	-	-	CASSLGGVYEQYF	TGTGCCAGCAGTTTAGGAGGGGTCTACGAGCAGTACTTC
TRBV6-2/TRBV6-3	TRBJ1-1	TRBD1	-	CASSNAYDRGKTEAFF	TGTGCCAGCAGTAACGCCTATGACAGGGGGAAGACTGAAGCTTTCTTT
TRBV7-2	TRBJ2-1	-	-	CASSLDGSSNEQFF	TGTGCCAGCAGCTTGGACGGGAGTAGCAATGAGCAGTTCTTC
TRBV9	TRBJ1-1	-	-	CASSVVTQERIIKNTEAFF	TGTGCCAGCAGCGTAGTTACACAGGAGAGGATTATAAAGAACACTGAAGCTTTCTTT
TRBV5-1	TRBJ2-1	TRBD2	-	CASSLPLAGNNEQFF	TGCGCCAGCAGTTTGCCACTAGCGGGGAACAATGAGCAGTTCTTC
TRBV10-2	TRBJ2-1	-	-	CASSESFLGTGRLSNEQFF	TGCGCCAGCAGTGAGTCGTTCTTAGGAACAGGCCGACTCTCCAATGAGCAGTTCTTC
TRBV19	TRBJ1-2	TRBD1	-	CASSRRDRVDGYGYTF	TGTGCCAGTAGTAGACGGGACAGGGTTGATGGCTATGGCTACACCTTC
TRBV5-1	TRBJ2-5	-	-	CASSLGGPGARETQYF	TGCGCCAGCAGCTTGGGGGGACCCGGAGCCCGAGAGACCCAGTACTTC
TRBV5-1	TRBJ2-3	-	once	CASRTQVLTDTQYF	TGCGCCAGCAGAACACAGGTATTAACAGATACGCAGTATTTT
TRBV5-1	TRBJ1-1	-	few	CASSWVSSPNTEAFF	TGCGCCAGCAGTTGGGTTTCGAGCCCGAACACTGAAGCTTTCTTT
TRBV29-1	TRBJ2-7	-	-	CSTQTASYEQYF	TGCAGCACCCAGACCGCGTCCTACGAGCAGTACTTC
TRBV9	TRBJ1-1	-	-	CASIRGGTMNTEAFF	TGTGCCAGCATCCGGGGAGGGACTATGAACACTGAAGCTTTCTTT
TRBV6-1	TRBJ1-5	-	once	CASSEIGVQPQHF	TGTGCCAGCAGTGAGATTGGGGTTCAGCCCCAGCATTTT
TRBV10-2	TRBJ1-2	-	-	CASSVDGNYGYTF	TGCGCCAGCAGTGTGGATGGAAACTATGGCTACACCTTC
TRBV5-6	TRBJ2-7	-	-	CASRRQGGNYEQYF	TGTGCCAGCAGGCGACAGGGAGGAAACTACGAGCAGTACTTC
TRBV5-1	TRBJ2-7	TRBD2	once	CASSLDGTSDYEQYF	TGCGCCAGCAGCTTGGACGGGACTAGCGACTACGAGCAGTACTTC
TRBV5-1	TRBJ1-3	TRBD1	-	CASKGDATGNTIYF	TGCGCCAGCAAGGGAGATGCGACAGGGAACACCATATATTTT
TRBV19	TRBJ2-1	TRBD2	-	CASSPAGANNEQFF	TGTGCCAGTAGTCCAGCGGGGGCCAACAATGAGCAGTTCTTC
TRBV7-4	TRBJ2-7	-	-	CASSLARDTTYEQYF	TGTGCCAGCAGCTTGGCCCGGGACACCACCTACGAGCAGTACTTC
TRBV5-1	TRBJ2-2	TRBD1	-	CASSSSGGATGELFF	TGCGCCAGCAGCTCCTCAGGGGGCGCGACCGGGGAGCTGTTTTTT
TRBV18	TRBJ2-7	TRBD1	-	CASSTTGVYEQYF	TGTGCCAGCTCAACGACAGGGGTCTACGAGCAGTACTTC
TRBV19	TRBJ2-2	-	-	CASSLATSNTGELFF	TGTGCCAGTAGCTTGGCGACGTCGAACACCGGGGAGCTGTTTTTT
TRBV28	TRBJ2-7	-	once	CASSRGGLPWEQYF	TGTGCCAGCAGTCGCGGTGGACTACCATGGGAGCAGTACTTC
TRBV28	TRBJ1-5	-	once	CASSRPQGMNQPQHF	TGTGCCAGCAGTCGACCGCAGGGAATGAATCAGCCCCAGCATTTT
TRBV29-1	TRBJ2-7	-	-	CSVALFGGNEQYF	TGCAGCGTTGCTCTTTTTGGGGGTAACGAGCAGTACTTC
TRBV30	TRBJ1-3	-	-	CAWSVFRDTGSGNTIYF	TGTGCCTGGAGTGTATTTCGTGACACAGGCTCTGGAAACACCATATATTTT
TRBV27	TRBJ2-1	-	-	CASSQARGGLYNEQFF	TGTGCCAGCAGCCAAGCTCGCGGGGGCCTTTACAATGAGCAGTTCTTC
TRBV19	TRBJ2-1	-	-	CASSTLADNEQFF	TGTGCCAGTAGTACATTAGCCGACAATGAGCAGTTCTTC
TRBV14	TRBJ1-2	-	-	CASRRTGTTDDGYTF	TGTGCCAGCAGGAGGACCGGGACGACAGACGATGGCTACACCTTC
TRBV29-1	TRBJ2-3	-	-	CSVDFSTDTQYF	TGCAGCGTTGACTTCAGCACAGATACGCAGTATTTT
TRBV7-2	TRBJ1-5	-	-	CASSPLPGRVTMSNQPQHF	TGTGCCAGCAGCCCCCTCCCCGGGCGAGTTACGATGAGCAATCAGCCCCAGCATTTT
TRBV28	TRBJ2-1	TRBD1	-	CASSTWTGPRNEQFF	TGTGCCAGCAGCACCTGGACAGGGCCGAGGAATGAGCAGTTCTTC
TRBV18	TRBJ1-5	-	-	CASSPDGSRNQPQHF	TGTGCCAGCTCACCTGATGGATCGCGCAATCAGCCCCAGCATTTT
TRBV4-2	TRBJ2-2	-	-	CASSQDTGRNTGELFF	TGTGCCAGCAGCCAAGATACGGGGAGGAACACCGGGGAGCTGTTTTTT
TRBV6-5	TRBJ1-1	-	-	CASSPSWGAAEAFF	TGTGCCAGCAGCCCCTCCTGGGGCGCCGCTGAAGCTTTCTTT
TRBV7-2	TRBJ2-3	-	-	CASSSTFTDTQYF	TGTGCCAGCAGCTCAACCTTTACAGATACGCAGTATTTT
TRBV5-1	TRBJ2-5	-	-	CASSLEARGETQYF	TGCGCCAGCAGCTTGGAGGCCAGGGGAGAGACCCAGTACTTC
TRBV7-2	TRBJ2-7	-	-	CASSSDWGSDEQYF	TGTGCCAGCAGCTCGGACTGGGGGTCTGACGAGCAGTACTTC
TRBV10-3	TRBJ2-7	TRBD2	-	CAISEWGTSGRSHEQYF	TGTGCCATCAGTGAGTGGGGGACTAGCGGGAGGTCCCACGAGCAGTACTTC
TRBV6-5	TRBJ2-4	-	-	CASEAAKNIQYF	TGTGCCAGCGAGGCAGCCAAAAACATTCAGTACTTC
TRBV12-3/TRBV12-4	TRBJ2-2	-	-	CASSAVGELFF	TGTGCCAGCAGTGCGGTAGGGGAGCTGTTTTTT
TRBV11-2	TRBJ2-1	TRBD1	-	CASSWTGGSYNEQFF	TGTGCCAGCAGCTGGACAGGGGGTTCCTACAATGAGCAGTTCTTC
TRBV28	TRBJ2-5	TRBD1	-	CASSYRDRGPETQYF	TGTGCCAGCAGTTACCGGGACAGGGGGCCTGAGACCCAGTACTTC
TRBV20-1	TRBJ2-7	TRBD2	-	CSVASGGEQYF	TGCAGTGTGGCTTCGGGGGGTGAGCAGTACTTC
TRBV27	TRBJ2-6	-	-	CASSLSDSGANVLTF	TGTGCCAGCAGTTTATCGGACTCTGGGGCCAACGTCCTGACTTTC